This TCR beta chain was recovered during a study of blood T cells in healthy people across ages. V was trimmed by 6 bases and J by 3 bases, leaving 11 bases between them. CDR3 length: 13 amino acids. A J-beta primer mix and a sample-barcoded 5' primer were used in a second PCR of about 6 to 12 cycles. Each CDR3 protein gets one entry after TCRdb re-called the 5' RACE reads with MiXCR. This sample has more than 800,000 distinct CDR3 sequences; more than 25% occur once, and the top ten carry approximately 15%. The clonotype was recovered from a woman aged 80 or over in good health. The sequencing input was blood. The V and J genes are TRBV12-3 or TRBV12-4 and TRBJ1-2, with D perhaps TRBD1 (5 bases). CDR3 sequence: CASRSGKDYGYTF. CDR3 DNA: TGTGCCAGCAGATCAGGGAAGGACTATGGCTACACCTTC.